Sequencing of this T cell receptor beta chain was carried out in a study of T-cell reconstitution after alpha-beta-depleted transplantation in children. Unique molecular identifiers were incorporated during preparation of the TCRbeta library. One entry per CDR3 protein, called by TCRdb with MiXCR from the PCR reads. The sample carries 550,000 to 800,000 distinct CDR3 sequences, approximately 14% recorded once. This TCR was sampled from a girl aged 2-10 years with congenital amegakaryocytic thrombocytopenia, due to receive a stem cell transplant. The sample was PBMCs, taken before TCRalphabeta/CD19-depleted stem cell transplant.

The chain's CDR3 is CASRSGGIGTQYF. The CDR3, as DNA: TGCGCCAGCCGGTCGGGAGGAATCGGGACCCAGTACTTC. The rearrangement joins TRBV5-1 to TRBJ2-5, with 7 bases lining up with TRBD2. Per the germline V gene, CDR1 is SGHRS and CDR2 is YFSETQ. CDR3 length: 13 amino acids. Trimming removed 7 bases from V and 7 bases from J; junction bases left unmatched: 10. The whole variable domain, filled in from reference TRBV5-1 and TRBJ2-5, reads KAGVTQTPRYLIKTRGQQVTLSCSPISGHRSVSWYQQTPGQGLQFLFEYFSETQRNKGNFPGRFSGRQFSNSRSEMNVSTLELGDSALYLCASRSGGIGTQYFGPGTRLLVL.